These 7 T cell receptor beta chains came from one sample sequenced in a study of T cells in Graves' hyperthyroidism and ophthalmopathy. The investigators amplified TCR beta CDR3 regions from RNA transcripts. TCR CDR3 underwent first-round RT-PCR with the HTBI primer set. Each CDR3 protein gets one entry after TCRdb re-called the multiplex PCR reads with MiXCR. The sample records hundreds of thousands of distinct CDR3 sequences, about 18% being singletons. Sequenced: blood. The receptors shown here come from a woman in her late teens or twenties with Graves' hyperthyroidism.

The rearrangement joins TRBV6-1 to TRBJ1-5; D is unclear. Trimming stripped 2 bases from V and 6 bases from J, with 14 bases between. There are 15 residues in the CDR3. CDR1 and CDR2 from the germline V gene are MNHNS and SASEGT. CDR3 nucleotide sequence: TGTGCCAGCAGTGAAAACGGACTTAACGGTCAGCCCCAGCATTTT. Encoded protein: CASSENGLNGQPQHF.

This clonotype has only one observation. The chain is built from TRBV6-2 or TRBV6-3 and TRBJ1-5; tentatively, D is TRBD1 (6 bases). The V and J ends lost 7 bases and 1 base respectively, with 23 bases between them. The germline V gene encodes CDR1 MNHEY and CDR2 SVGEGT. The CDR3 loop spans 18 amino acids. Here the CDR3 reads CASISGARVKSSNQPQHF. The CDR3 DNA is TGTGCCAGCATTTCAGGGGCCAGGGTGAAATCAAGCAATCAGCCCCAGCATTTT.

This chain uses TRBV12-3 or TRBV12-4 with TRBJ1-5; D perhaps matches TRBD1 (6 bases). This CDR3 comprises 14 residues. Trimming took 6 bases from V and 7 from J, leaving 16 bases between them. The CDR3 protein is CASSHKSRGQPQHF. CDR3 DNA sequence: TGTGCCAGCAGCCACAAGTCCAGGGGACAGCCCCAGCATTTT.

This clonotype was detected ten times or more. The V and J genes are TRBV4-1 and TRBJ2-5; 7 nucleotides align to TRBD2. V shed 4 bases and J 5 bases; nucleotides not matched to a gene: 10. The CDR3 extends over 15 amino acids. Per the germline V gene, CDR1 is MGHRA and CDR2 is YSYEKL. The CDR3: CASSLTRTSSETQYF. CDR3 nucleotides: TGCGCCAGCAGCCTTACTCGGACTAGTTCGGAGACCCAGTACTTC.

This clonotype was recorded many times. The rearrangement joins TRBV2 to TRBJ2-5; the D gene could be TRBD1 or TRBD2 (5 bases each). The length of the CDR3 is 14 residues. Trimming cost V 4 bases and J 5 bases, with 14 bases left between them. Germline V gives CDR1 SNHLY, CDR2 FYNNEI. CDR3 bases: TGTGCCAGCAGTGTCCCCTGGGGGTCGGAGACCCAGTACTTC. This codes for CASSVPWGSETQYF.

This clonotype was seen repeatedly, ten times or more. The chain links TRBV4-1 to TRBJ2-5; D not resolved. CDR1 is MGHRA and CDR2 is YSYEKL in the germline V gene. Trimming removed 1 base from V and 4 bases from J, with 10 bases in between. CDR3 length: 14 amino acids. CDR3 coding DNA: TGCGCCAGCAGCCAAGGGCCTATACGAGAGACCCAGTACTTC. It is translated as CASSQGPIRETQYF.

At least ten counts were recorded for this clonotype. J is TRBJ2-2 and V is TRBV6-5; 7 bases agree with TRBD2. The CDR3 has 15 amino acids. J was trimmed by 10 bases and V by 0 bases; bases with no gene match: 8. Germline lookup yields CDR1 MNHEY and CDR2 SVGAGI. CDR3 coding DNA: TGTGCCAGCAGTTACTCAGTGGGGCTAGCGGAGGAGCTGTTTTTT. The encoded protein is CASSYSVGLAEELFF.